This TCR beta chain was sequenced in a study of post-analysis software for immune sequencing data. The wider study: Clinical courses comprised relapsing-remitting, secondary progressive and progressive-relapsing multiple sclerosis.

The authors incorporated unique molecular identifiers into the TCR beta cDNA libraries. T cells, about 0.85 to 11 million of them, yielded some 540,000 cDNA molecules. Each CDR3 protein is one row after TCRdb ran MiXCR on the PCR reads. Altogether some 700,000 distinct CDR3 sequences are present, approximately 59% being singletons, with the ten largest covering approximately 10%. Study results and limitations: When patients were compared with controls, a handful of TRBV segments were more frequent, TRBV5-6, TRBV5-1 and TRBV20-1 among them. The study found significantly lower normalized Chao1 diversity in multiple sclerosis patients than in controls. F measure showed strong co-clustering of same-batch samples.

This clonotype came up a few times. Its target is unknown. This CDR3 is built from 13 residues. Trimming removed 3 bases from V and 4 bases from J; junction bases left unmatched: 2. CDR1 and CDR2 (germline): DFQATT, SNEGSKA (reference sequence). This clonotype originated in a girl aged 2 to 9 with multiple sclerosis. The sample consisted of blood. The J gene is TRBJ2-7, the V gene TRBV20-1; 11 nucleotides agree with TRBD2. The CDR3 DNA reads as TGCAGTGCTAGTCTAGCGGGGGGATACGAGCAGTACTTC. Amino acid sequence: CSASLAGGYEQYF.